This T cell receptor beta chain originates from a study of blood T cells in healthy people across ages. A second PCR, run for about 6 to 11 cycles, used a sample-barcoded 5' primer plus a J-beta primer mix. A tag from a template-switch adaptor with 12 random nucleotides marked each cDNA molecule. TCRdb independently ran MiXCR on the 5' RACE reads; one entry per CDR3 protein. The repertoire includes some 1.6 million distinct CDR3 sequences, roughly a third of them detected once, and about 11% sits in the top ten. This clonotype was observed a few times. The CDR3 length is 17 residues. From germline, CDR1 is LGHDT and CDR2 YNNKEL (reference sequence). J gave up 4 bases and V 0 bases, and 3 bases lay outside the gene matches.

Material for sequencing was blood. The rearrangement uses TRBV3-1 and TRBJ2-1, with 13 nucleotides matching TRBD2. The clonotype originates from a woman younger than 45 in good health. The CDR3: CASSQDPLAGGYNEQFF. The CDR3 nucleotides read TGTGCCAGCAGCCAAGACCCACTAGCGGGAGGGTACAATGAGCAGTTCTTC.